The 21 T cell receptor beta chains in this list originate from one sample, sequenced in a study of OX40 agonist ivuxolimab in advanced cancers. Produced via immunoSEQ multiplex PCR; TCRdb's table is partial and in-frame only. The sample gives tens of thousands of clones, around 80% of which show up once; 20% to 25% is in the top ten. The source material was CD4+ or CD8+ T cells sorted from blood, sampled in a trial of the OX40 agonist ivuxolimab. The receptors derive from an adult with an advanced solid tumor such as melanoma, head and neck, liver or kidney cancer.

The J gene is TRBJ2-3, the V gene TRBV9; 14 bases line up with TRBD2. The CDR3 loop spans 17 amino acids. Trimming removed 2 bases from V and 5 bases from J; junction bases left unmatched: 7. Germline V gene lookup returns CDR1 SGDLS and CDR2 YYNGEE. DNA of the CDR3: TGTGCCAGCAGCGTGACGGGACTAGCGGGGGTAGAAGATACGCAGTATTTT. It specifies CASSVTGLAGVEDTQYF.

The genes are TRBV28 and TRBJ1-1, with D perhaps TRBD1 (5 bases). The germline V gene has CDR1 MDHEN and CDR2 SYDVKM. V was cut by 3 bases and J by 3 bases, with 8 bases left in between. The CDR3 totals 13 residues. CDR3 coding DNA: TGTGCCAGCAGTTTCGCAGGGTACACTGAAGCTTTCTTT. Translated, it gives CASSFAGYTEAFF.

The chain combines TRBV5-5 with TRBJ1-4; D is possibly TRBD1 (6 bases). Trimming removed 1 base at V and 5 bases at J, with 15 bases between. This CDR3 has 16 residues. Germline lookup yields CDR1 SGHKS and CDR2 YYEKEE (reference sequence). The CDR3 region has the DNA TGTGCCAGCAGCTTGATCGGGACAACGGGAAATGAAAAACTGTTTTTT. As protein: CASSLIGTTGNEKLFF.

The rearrangement uses TRBV27 and TRBJ1-1; a possible D gene is TRBD1 (5 bases). In germline, CDR1 is MNHEY, CDR2 SMNVEV (reference sequence). The CDR3 runs to 16 residues. Trimming removed 0 bases at V and 3 bases at J, with 14 bases between. CDR3 coding DNA: TGTGCCAGCAGTTTATCGTATGGGGGGATTGACACTGAAGCTTTCTTT. As protein: CASSLSYGGIDTEAFF.

V usage is TRBV5-1 and J usage is TRBJ2-5; D is ambiguous. The V gene's germline CDR1 is SGHRS and CDR2 YFSETQ. The CDR3 consists of 15 residues. Trimming removed 3 bases at V and 5 bases at J, with 17 bases between. DNA of the CDR3: TGCGCCAGCAGCTCCCAGCGTGCACCCACCGAGACCCAGTACTTC. Translated, it gives CASSSQRAPTETQYF.

A single count supports this clone. This CDR3 reads CASRLGLAGGRADTQYF. CDR3 sequence (DNA): TGTGCCAGCCGACTAGGACTAGCGGGGGGCAGGGCAGATACGCAGTATTTT. The rearrangement joins TRBV28 to TRBJ2-3, with TRBD2 matching over 14 bases. Per germline, CDR1 MDHEN and CDR2 SYDVKM. This CDR3 comprises 17 residues. The V gene end was trimmed by 8 bases and the J gene end by 4 bases; junction bases not matched to a gene: 11.

The V and J genes are TRBV28 and TRBJ2-2; tentative D call: TRBD2 (6 bases). This CDR3 has 18 residues. CDR1 is MDHEN, CDR2 SYDVKM, per germline. V lost 5 bases, J lost 3 bases, and 22 bases lay in between. The CDR3 DNA follows: TGTGCCAGCAGTCCCGACGGGAGTAGATCCACGGACACCGGGGAGCTGTTTTTT. It encodes CASSPDGSRSTDTGELFF. Based on the CDR3 plus reference TRBV28 and TRBJ2-2, the full variable domain is DVKVTQSSRYLVKRTGEKVFLECVQDMDHENMFWYRQDPGLGLRLIYFSYDVKMKEKGDIPEGYSVSREKKERFSLILESASTNQTSMYLCASSPDGSRSTDTGELFFGEGSRLTVL.

The CDR3 DNA reads TGTGCCAGTAGTATTGAGGGGACGGACACAGATACGCAGTATTTT. Residues: CASSIEGTDTDTQYF. The gene calls are TRBV19 and TRBJ2-3, with D perhaps TRBD1 or TRBD2 (5 bases each). This CDR3 is built from 15 residues. The germline V gene encodes CDR1 LNHDA and CDR2 SQIVND (reference sequence). The V gene lost 3 bases and the J gene lost 2 bases, with 12 bases spanning the gap.

The chain has TRBV5-4 and TRBJ2-3, with D hard to call. V lost 4 bases and J lost 5, with 14 bases in between. CDR3 size: 14 residues. The germline gives CDR1 SGHNT, CDR2 YYREEE (reference sequence). The CDR3 protein is CASSAGSTGDTQYF. Here the CDR3 DNA reads TGTGCCAGCAGCGCCGGGTCCACGGGAGATACGCAGTATTTT. The whole variable domain, filled in from reference TRBV5-4 and TRBJ2-3, reads ETGVTQSPTHLIKTRGQQVTLRCSSQSGHNTVSWYQQALGQGPQFIFQYYREEENGRGNFPPRFSGLQFPNYSSELNVNALELDDSALYLCASSAGSTGDTQYFGPGTRLTVL.

The chain employs TRBV4-3 and TRBJ2-1; D unresolved. The CDR3 is made up of 14 amino acids. The germline CDR1 and CDR2 sequences are LGHNA and YSLEER. The V end was cut by 1 base, the J end by 0 bases, with 4 bases between. The chain's CDR3 is CASSQGTSYNEQFF. CDR3 DNA sequence: TGCGCCAGCAGCCAAGGGACCTCCTACAATGAGCAGTTCTTC.

This clone is deemed medium-sized (0.01 to 0.1%). This rearrangement joins TRBV27 to TRBJ1-2; D call uncertain. The ends were cut back, 2 bases at V and 6 bases at J, with 10 bases in the middle. In germline, CDR1 is MNHEY, CDR2 SMNVEV (reference sequence). This CDR3 is built from 13 residues. CDR3 in DNA: TGTGCCAGCAGTTTACGTAGTGGGAATGGCTACACCTTC. This sequence encodes CASSLRSGNGYTF.

This sequence joins TRBV9 and TRBJ2-1; D is uncertain. The CDR3 is made up of 14 amino acids. V lost 0 bases, J lost 8 bases, and 12 bases lay in between. Germline lookup yields CDR1 SGDLS and CDR2 YYNGEE. CDR3 in amino acids: CASSVAGLVDEQFF. CDR3 nucleotides: TGTGCCAGCAGCGTAGCTGGGCTAGTGGATGAGCAGTTCTTC.

V gene TRBV7-2 combines with J gene TRBJ2-1; 9 nucleotides line up with TRBD2. This CDR3 has 15 amino acids. From germline, CDR1 is SGHTA and CDR2 FQGNSA. The trim removed 0 bases at V and 10 bases at J, leaving 7 bases unmatched. In nucleotides, the CDR3 is TGTGCCAGCAGCTTAGCGGAGCTAGCGGGATCCGAGCAGTTCTTC. Protein: CASSLAELAGSEQFF.

The CDR3 DNA is TGTGCCAGCAGCGTAGGGGGGACCGCGAATCAGCCCCAGCATTTT. This sequence encodes CASSVGGTANQPQHF. The chain combines TRBV9 with TRBJ1-5, with a weak D call TRBD1 (5 bases). This CDR3 spans 15 amino acids. Germline V gene data show CDR1 as SGDLS and CDR2 as YYNGEE. Trimming took 0 bases from V and 4 from J, leaving 11 bases between them. Supplemented by reference TRBV9 and TRBJ1-5, the full variable domain reads DSGVTQTPKHLITATGQRVTLRCSPRSGDLSVYWYQQSLDQGLQFLIQYYNGEERAKGNILERFSAQQFPDLHSELNLSSLELGDSALYFCASSVGGTANQPQHFGDGTRLSIL.

CDR3 in DNA: TGTGCCAGCAGCTCCCAGGTTGGGCGAAACATTTGGGGGGAGCAGTTCTTC. It yields the protein CASSSQVGRNIWGEQFF. The rearrangement links TRBV13 to TRBJ2-1, with D perhaps TRBD1 or TRBD2 (5 bases each). Trimming stripped 4 bases from V and 10 bases from J, with 26 bases between. The CDR3 spans 17 residues. Germline V gene data show CDR1 as PRHDT and CDR2 as FYEKMQ (reference sequence).

As concerns this clone: This same CDR3 is encoded by further DNA sequences in the sample. The V call is TRBV9, the J call TRBJ1-1; 11 bases are shared with TRBD1. The CDR3 spans 15 residues. The ends lost 0 bases at V and 5 bases at J; junction bases unmatched: 3. Germline V gives CDR1 SGDLS, CDR2 YYNGEE. The CDR3 loop is CASSVAGTGGTEAFF. CDR3 coding DNA: TGTGCCAGCAGCGTAGCTGGGACAGGGGGGACTGAAGCTTTCTTT.

The rearrangement uses TRBV4-3 and TRBJ2-7; D perhaps matches TRBD1 (5 bases). V lost 1 base, J lost 0 bases, and 10 bases lay in between. Germline assignment: CDR1 LGHNA and CDR2 YSLEER. The CDR3 is 15 amino acids. CDR3 amino acids: CASSQGTGPSYEQYF. Written as DNA, the CDR3 is TGCGCCAGCAGCCAAGGAACAGGACCCTCCTACGAGCAGTACTTC.

As to this clone: Relative to the germline gene, one junction end is altered; a read error may explain this. The chain links TRBV27 to TRBJ2-1; tentative D call: TRBD1 (5 bases). From germline, CDR1 is MNHEY and CDR2 SMNVEV (reference sequence). This CDR3 region has 14 residues. CDR3 sequence reads: CASSVSTGDNEQFF. The CDR3 DNA is TGTGCCAGCAGTGTATCTACAGGAGACAATGAGCAGTTCTTC.

This chain connects TRBV11-1 to TRBJ2-7; possibly TRBD2 for D (6 bases). V was shortened by 1 base and J by 0 bases, with 10 bases between the two germline ends. From germline, CDR1 is SGHAT and CDR2 FQDESV (reference sequence). This CDR3 has 15 amino acids. The CDR3 spells CASSLVEGSSYEQYF. The CDR3 DNA is TGTGCCAGCAGCTTAGTGGAGGGGAGCTCCTACGAGCAGTACTTC.

The chain uses TRBV5-1 and TRBJ2-3; 10 nucleotides match TRBD1. Germline CDR1 and CDR2: SGHRS and YFSETQ. The ends lost 3 bases at V and 9 bases at J; junction bases unmatched: 22. The CDR3 has 19 amino acids. CDR3 nucleotides: TGCGCCAGCAGCTCCCGGGACAGGGGCTTCCCGGACGGGGAGTTGACGCAGTATTTT. Translation: CASSSRDRGFPDGELTQYF.

The V and J genes are TRBV9 and TRBJ1-3, with a weak D call TRBD1 (6 bases). With 2 bases removed from V and 0 bases from J, the gap between germline ends came to 21 bases. Germline values: CDR1 SGDLS, CDR2 YYNGEE. CDR3 length equals 19 residues. Here the CDR3 DNA reads TGTGCCAGCAGCGTTAGCCCCCGGGGGGGGGCTATCTCTGGAAACACCATATATTTT. Its protein product is CASSVSPRGGAISGNTIYF.